This T cell receptor beta chain appears in the sequencing data of a study of blood T cell repertoires in COVID-19. The wider study: Some COVID-19 samples were acute and others convalescent; all came from the United States, Italy and Spain. Sample material is recorded as cDNA or gDNA derived from T cells, B-cell-depleted T cells, or PBMCs.

Using immunoSEQ multiplex PCR, the repertoire was profiled, and TCRdb retains in-frame clones only, with some absent. The data hold some 140,000 clones, with around 83% observed a single time. Germline V gene sequence: CDR1 MNHEY, CDR2 SVGEGT. The CDR3 length is 18 residues. Trimming removed 4 bases from V and 4 bases from J, with 22 bases in between. Sequencing input: peripheral blood. This chain links TRBV6-2 or TRBV6-3 with TRBJ1-4; D remains ambiguous. The sequence derives from a woman in her fifties or sixties with COVID-19, enrolled during active disease. The CDR3 sequence is CASSFSLPVGSLNEKLFF. In DNA form, the CDR3 reads TGTGCCAGCAGTTTTTCGTTGCCTGTGGGCTCTCTTAATGAAAAACTGTTTTTT.